Below, one T cell receptor beta chain is given with its context. The antigen remains unidentified. At one end the junction does not follow the germline gene, possibly because of a read error. This sample is part of a study of type 1 regulatory T cells. Study at large: This in vitro CD4 product, T-allo10, is enriched for Tr1 cells and alloantigen-specific.

T-allo10 cells from the graft donor were described as anergic, host-alloantigen-specific, and alloantigen-specific suppressors. One entry per CDR3 protein results from TCRdb running MiXCR on the reads. Of 60,000 to 80,000 distinct CDR3 sequences listed, around 57% were seen once; the top ten hold 6% to 9%. The CDR3 loop spans 16 amino acids. Germline V lookup: CDR1 SGHVS, CDR2 FNYEAQ. The sequencing sample was made of cultured T cells, either the whole culture or a sorted T cell fraction (not recorded which). Specified subset: Tr1-enriched cell product generated in vitro against host alloantigens. The receptor comes from a human donor in good health. V usage is TRBV7-6 and J usage is TRBJ2-7; 15 nucleotides align to TRBD2. The CDR3 sequence: CASRKRSGLAGGEQYF. For the CDR3, the DNA is TGCGCCAGCCGCAAACGATCGGGACTAGCGGGGGGCGAGCAGTACTTC.